Listed here are 28 T cell receptor beta chains from one sample, sequenced in a study of T cell repertoires in cytomegalovirus infection. TCRdb itself ran the reads through MiXCR, one entry per CDR3 protein. The data show about 250,000 distinct CDR3 sequences, with around 6.4% seen just once and roughly 6% held by the top ten. Specimen: PBMCs. Receptor source: a human donor in good health (CMV status not recorded). Some clones in this sample may be carry-over from other donors' samples.

This clonotype was seen repeatedly, ten times or more. The V and J genes are TRBV7-2 and TRBJ2-7; 10 positions match TRBD2. The CDR3 consists of 16 residues. Germline loops: CDR1 SGHTA, CDR2 FQGNSA. V lost 0 bases, J lost 1 base, and 3 bases stayed unmatched. This CDR3 reads CASSLAGAGGSYEQYF. The CDR3 DNA reads TGTGCCAGCAGCTTAGCAGGAGCGGGGGGGTCCTACGAGCAGTACTTC.

This clonotype was observed many times. The chain couples TRBV5-1 to TRBJ2-2; D uncertain. This CDR3 is 14 amino acids long. The V end was cut by 7 bases, the J end by 5 bases, with 15 bases between. The germline V gene has CDR1 SGHRS and CDR2 YFSETQ. The CDR3 nucleotides are TGCGCCAGCCAACCTAACCTAGGGACCGGGGAGCTGTTTTTT. Its protein product is CASQPNLGTGELFF.

The chain links TRBV4-2 to TRBJ2-3, with TRBD2 as a possible D gene (5 bases). The CDR3 is made up of 14 amino acids. The germline V and J ends were trimmed by 3 bases and 6 bases, with 13 bases remaining between them. Germline lookup yields CDR1 LGHNA and CDR2 YNFKEQ. The CDR3 sequence is CASSHQHGEDTQYF. CDR3 in DNA: TGTGCCAGCAGCCACCAACACGGGGAGGATACGCAGTATTTT.

This clonotype was detected only a few times. The chain joins TRBV10-3 to TRBJ1-3, with 7 bases fitting TRBD1. CDR3 size: 16 residues. V gave up 5 bases and J gave up 0 bases; unmatched junction bases: 7. CDR1 is ENHRY, CDR2 SYGVKD, per germline. DNA of the CDR3: TGTGCCATCAGTCGGACAGGCCGAACCTCTGGAAACACCATATATTTT. Translation: CAISRTGRTSGNTIYF.

Note on this clonotype: This may be a read error: a much more frequent sequence differs by one nucleotide. The rearrangement links TRBV6-1 to TRBJ2-5, with a tentative D call TRBD1 (6 bases). The ends were cut back, 7 bases at V and 5 bases at J, with 20 bases in the middle. The CDR3 consists of 15 residues. Germline V gene sequence: CDR1 MNHNS, CDR2 SASEGT. The CDR3 DNA is TGTGCCAGCAAACAACCGGGCCAGGGGACGGAGACCCAGTACTTC. Translating it yields CASKQPGQGTETQYF.

This clonotype came up a few times. The J gene is TRBJ1-2, the V gene TRBV29-1; D gene ambiguous. The CDR3 is 12 residues long. Germline lookup yields CDR1 SQVTM and CDR2 ANQGSEA. With 4 bases removed from V and 4 bases from J, the gap between germline ends came to 10 bases. The chain's CDR3 is CSVVPGSYGYTF. CDR3 nucleotides: TGCAGCGTTGTCCCAGGAAGCTATGGCTACACCTTC.

This clonotype was seen ten or more times. This chain joins TRBV7-6 and TRBJ2-1, with D perhaps TRBD2 (7 bases). V lost 3 bases to trimming and J lost 10 bases, with 19 bases between them. This CDR3 region has 15 residues. From germline, CDR1 is SGHVS and CDR2 FNYEAQ. The CDR3 DNA reads as TGTGCCAGCAGCTTGGGGGGAGGGGGGGCGGAAGAGCAGTTCTTC. Translated, it gives CASSLGGGGAEEQFF. Together with reference TRBV7-6 and TRBJ2-1, the CDR3 gives the full variable domain: GAGVSQSPRYKVTKRGQDVALRCDPISGHVSLYWYRQALGQGPEFLTYFNYEAQQDKSGLPNDRFSAERPEGSISTLTIQRTEQRDSAMYRCASSLGGGGAEEQFFGPGTRLTVL.

This clonotype was seen only a few times. The rearrangement links TRBV5-1 to TRBJ1-2; TRBD1 is a possible D gene (5 bases). Trimming shortened V by 2 bases and J by 6 bases, and 14 bases separated the two germline ends. CDR1 and CDR2 from the germline V gene are SGHRS and YFSETQ. The CDR3 consists of 14 residues. The CDR3 bases are TGCGCCAGCAGCTTTGGGGCCAAAGGTGATGGCTACACCTTC. Its protein product is CASSFGAKGDGYTF.

This clonotype was counted ten times or more. J is TRBJ1-4 and V is TRBV12-3 or TRBV12-4; unclear D gene. Trimming cost V 1 base and J 11 bases, with 11 bases left between them. The CDR3 covers 13 residues. This CDR3 is CASSLGRTAKLFF. The CDR3 DNA sequence: TGTGCCAGCAGTTTAGGAAGAACGGCGAAACTGTTTTTT.

This clonotype was seen repeatedly, ten times or more. This chain links TRBV20-1 with TRBJ1-5; D may be TRBD1 (6 bases). V dropped 6 bases and J dropped 3 bases, with 12 bases sitting between them. Germline V lookup: CDR1 DFQATT, CDR2 SNEGSKA (reference sequence). This CDR3 contains 13 residues. CDR3 in amino acids: CSAAPGVNQPQHF. The DNA for the CDR3 is TGCAGTGCCGCCCCAGGGGTCAATCAGCCCCAGCATTTT.

This clonotype was found many times. The chain has TRBV7-8 and TRBJ1-1; D may be TRBD1 (5 bases). Germline V gives CDR1 SGHVS, CDR2 FQNEAQ. V dropped 11 bases and J dropped 1 base, with 14 bases sitting between them. The CDR3 loop spans 13 amino acids. CDR3 nucleotide sequence: TGTGCCGGACGGGGGGTCGAGAACACTGAAGCTTTCTTT. It yields the protein CAGRGVENTEAFF.

This clonotype occurred many times. This chain joins TRBV7-2 and TRBJ2-5, with D tentatively TRBD1 (6 bases). The CDR3 has 14 residues. Trimming removed 5 bases at V and 7 bases at J, with 17 bases between. The V gene's germline CDR1 is SGHTA and CDR2 FQGNSA. The CDR3 is CASSPTRGTGTQYF. In nucleotides, the CDR3 is TGTGCCAGCAGCCCAACCAGGGGAACCGGGACCCAGTACTTC.

This clonotype was picked up a small number of times. The rearrangement joins TRBV20-1 to TRBJ1-2; tentatively, D is TRBD1 (5 bases). Germline CDR1 reads DFQATT; CDR2 reads SNEGSKA (reference sequence). This CDR3 is 14 amino acids long. Trimming took 1 base from V and 2 from J, leaving 11 bases between them. The CDR3 bases are TGCAGTGCTAGAGTAGGGGAGGGCAACTATGGCTACACCTTC. This translates into CSARVGEGNYGYTF.

Ten or more counts support this clonotype. The chain recombines TRBV5-4 with TRBJ2-6; D might be TRBD2 (7 bases). Trimming took 3 bases from V and 0 from J, leaving 16 bases between them. The CDR3 is 18 residues long. Germline loops: CDR1 SGHNT, CDR2 YYREEE (reference sequence). The CDR3 region is CASSSGGRGHSGANVLTF. The CDR3 DNA sequence: TGTGCCAGCAGCTCCGGGGGGCGGGGCCACTCTGGGGCCAACGTCCTGACTTTC.

This clonotype occurred many times. The CDR3 is CASFSTQETQYF. The DNA for the CDR3 is TGTGCCAGCTTTAGTACCCAAGAGACCCAGTACTTC. The chain combines TRBV28 with TRBJ2-5; D is unresolved. The CDR3 runs 12 residues. Germline V gene lookup returns CDR1 MDHEN and CDR2 SYDVKM. Trimming shortened V by 8 bases and J by 1 base, and 8 bases separated the two germline ends. Full variable domain (remainder filled in from reference TRBV28 and TRBJ2-5): DVKVTQSSRYLVKRTGEKVFLECVQDMDHENMFWYRQDPGLGLRLIYFSYDVKMKEKGDIPEGYSVSREKKERFSLILESASTNQTSMYLCASFSTQETQYFGPGTRLLVL.

This clonotype has at least ten counts. V usage is TRBV5-6 and J usage is TRBJ2-1, with D unresolved. Germline V gene sequence: CDR1 SGHDT, CDR2 YYEEEE. V shed 4 bases and J shed 0 bases, with 14 bases lying between them. This CDR3 region has 16 residues. CDR3 nucleotide sequence: TGTGCCAGCAGCCACACACGGTCCAGCTCCTACAATGAGCAGTTCTTC. Its protein product is CASSHTRSSSYNEQFF.

This clonotype was recorded a few times. The CDR3 DNA is TGTGCCAGCAACCTGCCCCCTCAGCCCCAGCATTTT. Residues: CASNLPPQPQHF. The chain employs TRBV28 and TRBJ1-5; D gene unclear. Germline V gene sequence: CDR1 MDHEN, CDR2 SYDVKM. V was pared by 7 bases and J by 6 bases, with 10 bases between. This CDR3 comprises 12 residues.

The rearrangement uses TRBV12-3 or TRBV12-4 and TRBJ2-5, with D unclear. Trimming cost V 1 base and J 4 bases, with 7 bases left between them. This CDR3 is 13 amino acids long. CDR3 coding DNA: TGTGCCAGCAGTTTAGTCTTTCGAGAGACCCAGTACTTC. This encodes CASSLVFRETQYF.

In its sample, this clonotype was seen many times. The J gene is TRBJ2-7, the V gene TRBV2; the D call may be TRBD1 or TRBD2 (6 bases each). Germline V gene sequence: CDR1 SNHLY, CDR2 FYNNEI. The CDR3 extends over 13 amino acids. V gave up 6 bases and J gave up 3 bases, with 12 bases separating them. CDR3 protein: CASRLRGVYEQYF. The CDR3 DNA is TGTGCCAGCAGGTTAAGGGGGGTCTACGAGCAGTACTTC.

This clonotype occurred a few times. The chain combines TRBV29-1 with TRBJ1-4; no clear D. V was trimmed by 6 bases and J by 6 bases, leaving 14 bases between them. The germline V gene encodes CDR1 SQVTM and CDR2 ANQGSEA. This CDR3 has 13 residues. In DNA form, the CDR3 reads TGCAGCGTGGGCAGTGGCGAGGATGAAAAACTGTTTTTT. Its protein product is CSVGSGEDEKLFF.

A remark on this clonotype: Since a much larger clone is just one base distant, this may be a read error. The rearrangement joins TRBV28 to TRBJ1-5; D possibly corresponds to TRBD1 (6 bases). CDR1 and CDR2 from the germline V gene are MDHEN and SYDVKM. The CDR3 spans 16 residues. CDR3 DNA: TGTACCAGCAGTACCCAGGGGAGATTGAGCAATCAGCCCCAGCATTTT. Its protein product is CTSSTQGRLSNQPQHF.

This clonotype was detected ten times or more. This chain links TRBV15 with TRBJ2-5, with 8 positions matching TRBD1. The V segment lost 0 bases and the J segment 4 bases; nucleotides outside the gene matches: 4. Germline CDR1 LNHNV, CDR2 YYDKDF (reference sequence). The CDR3 totals 15 residues. CDR3 protein: CATSRDRGRGETQYF. The CDR3 nucleotides read TGTGCCACCAGCAGAGACAGGGGGCGAGGAGAGACCCAGTACTTC.

V usage is TRBV4-1 and J usage is TRBJ2-1; 9 bases are shared with TRBD2. CDR1 is MGHRA and CDR2 is YSYEKL in the germline V gene. The CDR3 is 16 residues long. Losses at the gene ends were 0 bases for V and 5 bases for J; bases not matched to a gene: 5. CDR3 sequence (DNA): TGCGCCAGCAGCCAAGAGGGCGGGGGGGGCAACAATGAGCAGTTCTTC. Translated: CASSQEGGGGNNEQFF.

This clonotype has a count of ten or more. The rearrangement links TRBV6-6 to TRBJ2-2; D might be TRBD1 (5 bases). CDR3 length: 16 amino acids. Germline values: CDR1 MNHNY, CDR2 SVGAGI (reference sequence). V lost 7 bases, J lost 0 bases, and 15 bases lay in between. CDR3 residues: CASKTIIRANTGELFF. CDR3 nucleotides: TGTGCCAGCAAAACAATCATCAGGGCGAACACCGGGGAGCTGTTTTTT.

This clonotype has ten or more counts. This chain connects TRBV18 to TRBJ1-5, with D possibly TRBD1 on 5 matching bases. The CDR3 totals 18 residues. V lost 5 bases, J lost 2 bases, and 22 bases lay in between. CDR1 is KGHSH, CDR2 LQKENI, per germline. This CDR3 is CASSTRSGGAGGNQPQHF. The CDR3 DNA follows: TGTGCCAGCTCAACCCGATCGGGGGGAGCTGGGGGCAATCAGCCCCAGCATTTT.

This clonotype was seen repeatedly, ten times or more. This chain links TRBV6-1 with TRBJ1-2; maybe TRBD1 (6 bases). This CDR3 spans 13 amino acids. The germline V gene has CDR1 MNHNS and CDR2 SASEGT. Trimming took 6 bases from V and 4 from J, leaving 12 bases between them. CDR3 DNA sequence: TGTGCCAGCAGATCTCTACAGGGCTATGGCTACACCTTC. Translation: CASRSLQGYGYTF.

This clonotype has at least ten counts. This chain links TRBV29-1 with TRBJ2-3; 10 positions agree with TRBD2. CDR3 size: 16 residues. Germline lookup yields CDR1 SQVTM and CDR2 ANQGSEA. The J segment lost 2 bases and the V segment lost 4 bases, leaving 9 bases of the junction unmatched. CDR3 DNA sequence: TGCAGCGTTGGATTTAATAGCGGGGGGACCACAGATACGCAGTATTTT. Its translation: CSVGFNSGGTTDTQYF.

The table lists this clonotype with many counts. The V and J genes are TRBV20-1 and TRBJ1-5; tentatively, D is TRBD1 (6 bases). V was cut by 6 bases and J by 3 bases, with 15 bases left in between. The length of the CDR3 is 14 residues. Per the germline V gene, CDR1 is DFQATT and CDR2 is SNEGSKA (reference sequence). CDR3 region: CSARGQPNNQPQHF. CDR3 sequence (DNA): TGCAGTGCCAGGGGACAACCAAACAATCAGCCCCAGCATTTT.